This TCR beta chain was documented in a study of blood T cell repertoires in COVID-19. On the study more broadly: The United States, Italy and Spain were the sources of the acute and convalescent COVID-19 samples. Sources were T cells, B-cell-depleted T cells, or PBMCs; the material itself was cDNA or gDNA.

Authors' processing steps: Amplification of reference gene primers provided the estimated nucleated cell counts. TCRdb keeps only in-frame clones here, not all; method: immunoSEQ multiplex PCR. That table furnishes V, J and clone size, whereas the DNA furnished D and trimming. There are under 95,000 clones in the sample; roughly 89% occur only once, and more than 4.5% lies in the top ten. Trimming at V came to 2 bases and at J to 0 bases, leaving 4 bases not matched to a gene. Germline CDR1 reads SGHDT; CDR2 reads YYEEEE. CDR3 length: 15 residues. The specimen was peripheral blood. The gene calls are TRBV5-6 and TRBJ1-1, with 7 bases aligning to TRBD1. The TCR originated in a man in his fifties or sixties with acute or convalescent COVID-19. CDR3 protein: CASSFPTGLNTEAFF. The CDR3 DNA reads TGTGCCAGCAGCTTCCCGACAGGGCTGAACACTGAAGCTTTCTTT.